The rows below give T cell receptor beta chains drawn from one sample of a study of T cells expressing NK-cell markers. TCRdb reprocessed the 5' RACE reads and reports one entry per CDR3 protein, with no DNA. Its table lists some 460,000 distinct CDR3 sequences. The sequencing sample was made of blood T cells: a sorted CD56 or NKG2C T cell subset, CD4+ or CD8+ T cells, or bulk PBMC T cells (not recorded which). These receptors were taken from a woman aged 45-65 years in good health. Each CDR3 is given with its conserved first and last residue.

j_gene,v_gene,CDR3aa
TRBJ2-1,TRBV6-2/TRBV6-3,CASSIPGQGARNEQFF
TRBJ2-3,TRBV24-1,CATSQAGSSDTQYF
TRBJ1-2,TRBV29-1,CSVDRDANYGYTF
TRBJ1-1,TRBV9,CASSVGPRGDRLVEAFF
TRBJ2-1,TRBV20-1,CSASPGLGDNEQFF
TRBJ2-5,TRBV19,CASSNRHEETQYF
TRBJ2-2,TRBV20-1,CSARGVWGPGRAGELFF
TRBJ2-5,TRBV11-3,CATRQTGETQYF
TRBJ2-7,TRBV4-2,CASSQAGTSGLSSYEQYF
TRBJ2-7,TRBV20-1,CSARGWDHEQYF
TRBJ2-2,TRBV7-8,CASSPRAGGDTGELFF
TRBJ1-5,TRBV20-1,CSARDSGGAKNQPQHF
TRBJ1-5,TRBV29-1,CSVVTGQNQPQHF
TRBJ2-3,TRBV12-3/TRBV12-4,CASSEAGSRSTDTQYF
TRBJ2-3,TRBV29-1,CSVAGTSHTDTQYF
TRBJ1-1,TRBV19,CARDWDLGTEAFF
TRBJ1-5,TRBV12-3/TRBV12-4,CASSPAFGQPQHF
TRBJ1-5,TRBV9,CASSLGQGGSNQPQHF
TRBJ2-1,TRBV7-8,CASSLVVVLLRSGRRNEQFF
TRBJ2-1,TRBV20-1,CSARMLEGGEQFF
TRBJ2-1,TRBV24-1,CATSGAWMNEQFF
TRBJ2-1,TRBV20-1,CSARERKDYNEQFF
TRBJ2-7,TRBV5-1,CASSLVRGSSSYEQYF
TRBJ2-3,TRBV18,CASSTATLSTDTQYF
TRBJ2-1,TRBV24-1,CATSDLKGTTERGWNEQFF
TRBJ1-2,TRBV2,CASSEGGTNTF